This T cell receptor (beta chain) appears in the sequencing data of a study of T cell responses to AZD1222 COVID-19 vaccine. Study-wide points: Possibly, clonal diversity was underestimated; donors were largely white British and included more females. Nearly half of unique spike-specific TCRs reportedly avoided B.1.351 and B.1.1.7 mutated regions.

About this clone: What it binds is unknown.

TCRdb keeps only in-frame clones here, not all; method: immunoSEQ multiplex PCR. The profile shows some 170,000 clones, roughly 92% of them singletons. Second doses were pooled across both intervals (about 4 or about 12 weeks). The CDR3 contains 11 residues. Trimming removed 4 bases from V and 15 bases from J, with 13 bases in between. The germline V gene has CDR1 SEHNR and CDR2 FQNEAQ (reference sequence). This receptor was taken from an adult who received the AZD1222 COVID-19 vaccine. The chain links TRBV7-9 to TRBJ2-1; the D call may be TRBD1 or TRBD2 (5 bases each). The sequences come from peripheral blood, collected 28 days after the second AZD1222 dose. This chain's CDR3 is CASSSGPWLFF. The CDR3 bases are TGTGCCAGCAGCTCGGGACCGTGGCTGTTCTTC.